These T cell receptor beta chains were read from a single sample in a study of long-term antiretroviral therapy in people with HIV. Some clones are missing from TCRdb's copy, which holds only in-frame ones; the method was immunoSEQ multiplex PCR. The repertoire includes almost 20,000 clones, 75% to 85% of them detected once, and around 10% sits in the top ten. The sequenced sample was unsorted PBMCs, obtained 0.2 years after starting antiretroviral therapy. All receptors come from a woman between 40 and 50 years old with HIV. CDR3s include the opening cysteine and the closing phenylalanine or tryptophan. D genes are given only for firm matches. Size is stated for part of the rows, as once, few or many counts, or as a class when the clone is expanded.

D,J,V,size,CDR3,DNA
NA,TRBJ2-3,TRBV14,NA,CASSHGVGTDTQYF,TGTGCCAGCAGCCATGGGGTTGGCACAGATACGCAGTATTTT
TRBD2,TRBJ2-5,TRBV5-1,once,CASSLAVAGGDQETQYF,TGCGCCAGCAGCTTGGCGGTAGCGGGGGGGGATCAAGAGACCCAGTACTTC
TRBD2,TRBJ2-1,TRBV9,NA,CASSVGAAGGENEQFF,TGTGCCAGCAGCGTAGGGGCAGCGGGAGGGGAAAATGAGCAGTTCTTC
TRBD1,TRBJ2-7,TRBV7-8,NA,CASSLGGTGAAYEQYF,TGTGCCAGCAGCTTAGGTGGGACAGGGGCTGCCTACGAGCAGTACTTC
NA,TRBJ2-1,TRBV27,NA,CASSLLERVYNEQFF,TGTGCCAGCAGTTTGCTTGAGAGGGTTTACAATGAGCAGTTCTTC
NA,TRBJ1-1,TRBV4-1,NA,CASSQVLGVGTTEAFF,TGCGCCAGCAGCCAAGTCCTGGGGGTCGGGACCACTGAAGCTTTCTTT
TRBD2,TRBJ2-3,TRBV6-5,NA,CATRGSGDVGTQYF,TGTGCCACCAGGGGTAGCGGGGATGTGGGTACGCAGTATTTT
NA,TRBJ2-7,TRBV11-2,NA,CASSPQPISYEQYF,TGTGCCAGCAGCCCCCAACCCATCTCCTACGAGCAGTACTTC
TRBD1,TRBJ1-1,TRBV27,few,CASSLGDRGLTEAFF,TGTGCCAGCAGTTTAGGGGACAGGGGGCTGACTGAAGCTTTCTTT
TRBD1,TRBJ1-2,TRBV10-3,NA,CAISKPGQGIYGYTF,TGTGCCATCAGTAAACCGGGACAGGGGATCTATGGCTACACCTTC
TRBD1,TRBJ1-2,TRBV7-9,few,CASSLGGTGILDGYTF,TGTGCCAGCAGCTTAGGCGGGACAGGCATCCTGGATGGCTACACCTTC
TRBD1,TRBJ2-3,TRBV5-5,NA,CASTGEARDSQLGGTQYF,TGTGCCAGCACCGGGGAAGCCCGGGACAGCCAACTTGGGGGTACGCAGTATTTT
NA,TRBJ2-1,TRBV9,NA,CASSVAPGSSYNEQFF,TGTGCCAGCAGCGTAGCACCGGGAAGTTCCTACAATGAGCAGTTCTTC
NA,TRBJ2-4,TRBV6-5,once,CASSPFLLAKNIQYF,TGTGCCAGCAGTCCCTTCCTCTTAGCCAAAAACATTCAGTACTTC
TRBD2,TRBJ2-2,TRBV27,NA,CASRGTSGVNTGELFF,TGTGCCAGCCGAGGGACTAGCGGGGTGAACACCGGGGAGCTGTTTTTT
NA,TRBJ2-6,TRBV27,NA,CASSSPSSGANVLTF,TGTGCCAGCAGTTCGCCCAGCTCTGGGGCCAACGTCCTGACTTTC
TRBD1,TRBJ2-7,TRBV5-6,NA,CASSVQGEEYF,TGTGCCAGCAGCGTACAGGGGGAGGAGTACTTC
TRBD2,TRBJ2-7,TRBV7-8,NA,CASSLGTRINEQYF,TGTGCCAGCAGCTTAGGGACTAGAATCAACGAGCAGTACTTC
TRBD2,TRBJ2-3,TRBV7-8,few,CASSFPRGLAGVQGLDTQYF,TGTGCCAGCAGCTTTCCACGGGGGCTAGCGGGGGTACAAGGGTTAGATACGCAGTATTTT
TRBD1,TRBJ1-3,TRBV19,few,CASSIFRGRGNTIYF,TGTGCCAGTAGTATATTCAGGGGGCGTGGAAACACCATATATTTT
NA,TRBJ1-1,TRBV19,NA,CASSIGATTDTEAFF,TGTGCCAGTAGTATAGGGGCTACGACGGACACTGAAGCTTTCTTT
NA,TRBJ2-7,TRBV7-9,NA,CASSPSEGGDTGWEQYF,TGTGCCAGCAGCCCTAGCGAGGGTGGGGACACGGGTTGGGAGCAGTACTTC
TRBD1,TRBJ2-7,TRBV6-5,NA,CASSWTGLSYEQYF,TGTGCCAGCAGTTGGACAGGCCTCTCCTACGAGCAGTACTTC
NA,TRBJ2-7,TRBV5-6,NA,CASSLMAVPYEQYF,TGTGCCAGCAGCTTGATGGCGGTCCCCTACGAGCAGTACTTC
NA,TRBJ1-1,TRBV2,NA,CASSEVEDEAFF,TGTGCCAGCAGTGAAGTGGAGGACGAAGCTTTCTTT
TRBD1,TRBJ2-3,TRBV7-9,NA,CANGTGGSDTQYF,TGTGCCAACGGGACAGGGGGATCAGATACGCAGTATTTT
NA,TRBJ2-2,TRBV18,NA,CASSRVNTGELFF,TGTGCCAGCTCACGGGTTAACACCGGGGAGCTGTTTTTT
NA,TRBJ1-1,TRBV27,NA,CASRTGPSEAFF,TGTGCCAGCCGAACGGGTCCGTCTGAAGCTTTCTTT
TRBD1,TRBJ2-7,TRBV29-1,NA,CSVELRDRRYEQYF,TGCAGCGTTGAATTACGGGACAGGCGCTACGAGCAGTACTTC
TRBD1,TRBJ1-2,TRBV6-5,NA,CASKGATGEVRGYTF,TGTGCCAGCAAGGGCGCGACAGGGGAGGTGCGAGGCTACACCTTC
NA,TRBJ2-7,TRBV9,NA,CASSVAQTGYEQYF,TGTGCCAGCAGCGTAGCCCAGACAGGCTACGAGCAGTACTTC
NA,TRBJ1-1,TRBV19,NA,CASSVRGADTEAFF,TGTGCCAGTAGTGTTCGGGGGGCGGACACTGAAGCTTTCTTT
NA,TRBJ1-2,TRBV19,NA,CASSIRTAPYGYTF,TGTGCCAGTAGTATCAGGACAGCCCCCTATGGCTACACCTTC
TRBD1,TRBJ2-7,TRBV19,once,CASSTLPGTGISYEQYF,TGTGCCAGTAGTACACTCCCCGGGACAGGGATCTCCTACGAGCAGTACTTC
NA,TRBJ2-1,TRBV25-1,NA,CASSRRDTDSNYNEQFF,TGTGCCAGCAGTCGTAGGGACACGGACAGTAACTACAATGAGCAGTTCTTC
NA,TRBJ2-7,TRBV6-1,NA,CASSEERGNRGYEQYF,TGTGCCAGCAGTGAAGAACGCGGGAACAGGGGCTACGAGCAGTACTTC
NA,TRBJ1-2,TRBV4-1,NA,CASSQGAESNYGYTF,TGCGCCAGCAGCCAGGGGGCGGAATCTAACTATGGCTACACCTTC
NA,TRBJ2-2,TRBV2,NA,CASSEENTGELFF,TGTGCCAGCAGTGAGGAGAACACCGGGGAGCTGTTTTTT
NA,TRBJ1-1,TRBV2,NA,CASSANSGRATEAFF,TGTGCCAGCAGTGCAAATTCGGGACGGGCCACTGAAGCTTTCTTT
NA,TRBJ2-3,TRBV29-1,NA,CSSDLRDSDTQYF,TGCAGCTCCGATCTCAGGGACTCAGATACGCAGTATTTT
NA,TRBJ1-3,TRBV6-6,NA,CASWGGTGNTIYF,TGTGCCTCCTGGGGGGGAACTGGAAACACCATATATTTT